This T cell receptor (beta chain) was captured by sequencing in a study of blood T cell repertoires in COVID-19. On the study more broadly: The study drew acute and convalescent COVID-19 samples from the United States, Italy and Spain. PBMCs, B-cell-depleted T cells, or T cells provided the cDNA or gDNA that made up the material.

This CDR3 is built from 16 residues. Per germline, CDR1 SGHAT and CDR2 FQNNGV. V lost 3 bases to trimming and J lost 0 bases; unmatched junction nucleotides: 6. Produced via immunoSEQ multiplex PCR; TCRdb's table is partial and in-frame only. The sample yields over 200,000 clones, 88% seen once. The origin of this receptor is a woman in her thirties or forties with acute COVID-19. This rearrangement joins TRBV11-2 to TRBJ2-3; 7 nucleotides line up with TRBD2. The material sequenced was PBMCs or T cells enriched from blood (not recorded which). CDR3 in DNA: TGTGCCAGCAGCTTTTGGGGGAGGGAAAGCACAGATACGCAGTATTTT. As protein: CASSFWGRESTDTQYF.